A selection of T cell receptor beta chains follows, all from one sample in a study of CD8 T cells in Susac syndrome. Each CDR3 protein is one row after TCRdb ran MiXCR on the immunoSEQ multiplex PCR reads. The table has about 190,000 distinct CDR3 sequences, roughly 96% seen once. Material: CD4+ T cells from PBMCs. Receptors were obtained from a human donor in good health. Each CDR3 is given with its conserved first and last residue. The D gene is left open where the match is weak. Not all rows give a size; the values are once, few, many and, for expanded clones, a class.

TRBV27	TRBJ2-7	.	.	CASSSPHANEQYF	TGTGCCAGCAGTTCACCTCACGCGAACGAGCAGTACTTC
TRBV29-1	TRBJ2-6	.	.	CGVMGSGANVLTF	TGCGGGGTGATGGGCTCTGGGGCCAACGTCCTGACTTTC
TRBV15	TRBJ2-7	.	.	CATSRDQAGAVRQYF	TGTGCCACCAGCAGAGATCAAGCAGGGGCGGTTCGGCAGTACTTC
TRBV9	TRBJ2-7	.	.	CASSGSSYEQYF	TGTGCCAGCAGTGGGTCCTCCTACGAGCAGTACTTC
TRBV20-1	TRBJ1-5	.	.	CSARQTHSNQPQHF	TGCAGTGCTAGGCAGACCCATAGCAATCAGCCCCAGCATTTT
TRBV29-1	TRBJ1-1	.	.	CSVEQAYTEAFF	TGCAGCGTTGAACAGGCCTACACTGAAGCTTTCTTT
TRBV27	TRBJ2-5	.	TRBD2	CASSFRGLAGKETQYF	TGTGCCAGCAGTTTCCGCGGACTAGCGGGAAAAGAGACCCAGTACTTC
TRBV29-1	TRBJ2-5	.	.	CSVGGAGETQYF	TGCAGCGTTGGCGGGGCGGGAGAGACCCAGTACTTC
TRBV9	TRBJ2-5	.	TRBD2	CASGPGTSPPETQYF	TGTGCCAGCGGTCCCGGGACTAGCCCACCAGAGACCCAGTACTTC
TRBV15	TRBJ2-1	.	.	CATSRDRGLSYNEQFF	TGTGCCACCAGCAGAGATAGGGGCCTCTCCTACAATGAGCAGTTCTTC
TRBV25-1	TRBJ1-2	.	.	CASSDPPAKGYTF	TGTGCCAGCAGTGATCCCCCCGCGAAGGGCTACACCTTC
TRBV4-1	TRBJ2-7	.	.	CASSQAGIEQYF	TGCGCCAGCAGCCAAGCAGGGATCGAGCAGTACTTC
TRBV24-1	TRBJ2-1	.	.	CATSDWGTGRNEQFF	TGTGCCACCAGTGACTGGGGGACTGGTCGGAATGAGCAGTTCTTC
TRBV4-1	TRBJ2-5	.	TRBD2	CASSGTGGPNQETQYF	TGCGCCAGCAGCGGAACGGGGGGGCCGAATCAAGAGACCCAGTACTTC
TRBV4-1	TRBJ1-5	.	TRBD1	CASSQVQGGQPQHF	TGCGCCAGCAGCCAAGTACAGGGGGGTCAGCCCCAGCATTTT
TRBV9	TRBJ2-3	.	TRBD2	CASSVGGGRATDTQYF	TGTGCCAGCAGCGTAGGTGGCGGGAGAGCCACAGATACGCAGTATTTT
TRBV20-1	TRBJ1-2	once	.	CSAVRFGDYGYTF	TGCAGTGCGGTACGGTTTGGCGACTATGGCTACACCTTC
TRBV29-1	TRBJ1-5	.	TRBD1	CSVAQGGGNQPQHF	TGCAGCGTCGCGCAGGGGGGAGGCAATCAGCCCCAGCATTTT
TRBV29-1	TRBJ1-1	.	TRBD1	CSVGQGSLNTEAFF	TGCAGCGTTGGACAGGGGAGTCTGAACACTGAAGCTTTCTTT
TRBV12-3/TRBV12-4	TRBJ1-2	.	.	CASVSQGDYGYTF	TGTGCCAGCGTTTCGCAAGGGGACTATGGCTACACCTTC
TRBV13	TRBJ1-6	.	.	CASSPARQGFHSPLHF	TGTGCCAGCAGCCCTGCCCGCCAGGGATTCCACTCACCCCTCCACTTT
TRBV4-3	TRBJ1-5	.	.	CASSQLPQRVYSNQPQHF	TGCGCCAGCAGCCAGTTACCGCAGAGGGTCTATAGCAATCAGCCCCAGCATTTT
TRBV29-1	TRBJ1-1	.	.	CSVPPPGGLEAFF	TGCAGCGTCCCACCCCCGGGGGGTCTTGAAGCTTTCTTT
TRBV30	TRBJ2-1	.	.	CAWSTGLVAYNEQFF	TGTGCCTGGAGTACCGGCCTCGTCGCCTACAATGAGCAGTTCTTC
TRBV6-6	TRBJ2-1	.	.	CASSYSGQQFF	TGTGCCAGCAGTTACTCGGGTCAGCAGTTCTTC
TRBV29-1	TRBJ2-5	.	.	CSVEGDQETQYF	TGCAGCGTTGAAGGAGATCAAGAGACCCAGTACTTC
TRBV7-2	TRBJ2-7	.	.	CASSSQAYEQYF	TGTGCCAGCAGCTCACAGGCCTACGAGCAGTACTTC
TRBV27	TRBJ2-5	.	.	CASRQNQETQYF	TGTGCCAGCCGCCAAAACCAAGAGACCCAGTACTTC
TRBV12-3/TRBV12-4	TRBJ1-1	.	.	CASTLSGSSWDTEAFF	TGTGCCAGCACGCTTTCGGGCTCTTCTTGGGACACTGAAGCTTTCTTT
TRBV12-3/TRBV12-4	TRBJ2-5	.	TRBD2	CASRGLAGSETQYF	TGTGCCAGCAGGGGACTAGCGGGAAGTGAGACCCAGTACTTC